This TCR beta chain was sequenced during a study of blood T cells in healthy people across ages. The germline V and J ends were trimmed by 3 bases and 11 bases, with 16 bases remaining between them. This CDR3 has 12 residues. The germline V gene has CDR1 SQVTM and CDR2 ANQGSEA. Whenever a sample was processed, at least 7 million PBMCs were isolated. Using a J-beta primer mix together with a sample-barcoded 5' primer, a second PCR was run for roughly 7 to 11 cycles. Tags on each cDNA molecule came from a template-switch adaptor with 12 random nucleotides. TCRdb fed the 5' RACE reads into MiXCR, producing one record per CDR3 protein. The repertoire holds 1.2 million to 1.5 million distinct CDR3 sequences, with approximately 59% as singletons.

The chain uses TRBV29-1 and TRBJ1-2; D remains unclear. Sequencing used blood. The TCR was taken from a man in his late teens or twenties in good health. CDR3 sequence (DNA): TGCAGCGTTGATTCTAGGGCCCCGGGGTACACCTTC. Its translation is CSVDSRAPGYTF.